This paragraph covers one T cell receptor beta chain sequence. Antigen specificity is unknown. The germline gives CDR1 SGHDT, CDR2 YYEEEE. Trimming cost V 0 bases and J 2 bases; bases outside gene matches: 5. The CDR3 contains 16 residues. TCRdb reanalysed the multiplex PCR reads using MiXCR and keeps one entry per CDR3 protein. This sample yields tens of thousands of distinct CDR3 sequences, of which roughly three fifths are seen a single time; 15% to 20% belongs to the top ten. These data belong to a study of breast tumors, draining lymph nodes, adjacent tissues. The study's findings and limits: Tumor repertoires ranked between lymph nodes and nontumor tissue in diversity, with V and J gene preferences.

Sequencing was carried out using breast tumor tissue. The receptor was isolated from a female donor with breast cancer. Some clones in this sample may be carry-over from other donors' samples. The chain uses TRBV5-6 and TRBJ2-3; 8 nucleotides align to TRBD2. The CDR3 spells CASSLGGGTITDTQYF. For the CDR3, the DNA is TGTGCCAGCAGCTTGGGCGGGGGGACTATCACAGATACGCAGTATTTT. Based on the CDR3 plus reference TRBV5-6 and TRBJ2-3, the full variable domain is DAGVTQSPTHLIKTRGQQVTLRCSPKSGHDTVSWYQQALGQGPQFIFQYYEEEERQRGNFPDRFSGHQFPNYSSELNVNALLLGDSALYLCASSLGGGTITDTQYFGPGTRLTVL.